Presented here are 9 T cell receptor beta chains from one specimen sequenced in a study of cytomegalovirus exposure and HLA in healthy donors. PCR used 60 Vbeta primers and 13 Jbeta primers. Sequenced by immunoSEQ multiplex PCR; TCRdb stores in-frame clones only, minus some. The data hold roughly 150,000 clones, with approximately 80% observed a single time. Material for sequencing was PBMCs. The receptors derive from a man between 18 and 35 years old in good health and CMV-seropositive.

V and J are TRBV7-8 and TRBJ2-1; TRBD2 matches at 11 bases. After removal of 4 bases from V and 5 bases from J, the junction contained 10 bases not matched to a gene. The CDR3 length is 17 residues. Per the germline V gene, CDR1 is SGHVS and CDR2 is FQNEAQ. CDR3 sequence (DNA): TGTGCCAGCAGCTCAAGGCTAGCGGGACTAGCGGACAATGAGCAGTTCTTC. Its translation is CASSSRLAGLADNEQFF.

The V call is TRBV15, the J call TRBJ2-3; tentative D call: TRBD2 (7 bases). V was clipped by 1 base and J by 5 bases, with 10 bases between them. The CDR3 sequence is 14 residues long. Per germline, CDR1 LNHNV and CDR2 YYDKDF (reference sequence). CDR3 sequence: CATSRVGGQDTQYF. CDR3 in DNA: TGTGCCACCAGCAGAGTGGGGGGGCAAGATACGCAGTATTTT.

This clone has a handful of counts. The chain links TRBV6-5 to TRBJ1-1; D not resolved. The CDR3 loop spans 14 amino acids. Per germline, CDR1 MNHEY and CDR2 SVGAGI. The V gene lost 4 bases and the J gene lost 3 bases, with 12 bases spanning the gap. This chain's CDR3 is CASSSGKEHTEAFF. The CDR3 DNA reads TGTGCCAGCAGTTCGGGGAAGGAGCACACTGAAGCTTTCTTT.

The chain recombines TRBV6-4 with TRBJ2-1; 12 positions agree with TRBD2. The CDR3 runs 15 residues. The ends lost 5 bases at V and 2 bases at J; junction bases unmatched: 1. CDR1 and CDR2 (germline): MRHNA, SNTAGT. CDR3 nucleotides: TGTGCCAGCAGTAGGACTAGCGGGACCTACAATGAGCAGTTCTTC. This encodes CASSRTSGTYNEQFF.

The rearrangement links TRBV7-2 to TRBJ2-5; D may be TRBD2 (6 bases). The V and J ends lost 6 bases and 4 bases respectively, with 12 bases between them. The CDR3 has 13 amino acids. CDR1 is SGHTA and CDR2 is FQGNSA in the germline V gene. The CDR3 region is CASRILAGETQYF. The CDR3 DNA reads TGTGCCAGCAGGATACTAGCCGGAGAGACCCAGTACTTC.

This rearrangement joins TRBV4-2 to TRBJ2-3; D may be TRBD2 (5 bases). V lost 0 bases, J lost 6 bases, and 13 bases lay in between. Looked up from germline, CDR1 is LGHNA and CDR2 is YNFKEQ. The CDR3 contains 15 residues. CDR3 nucleotides: TGTGCCAGCAGCCAAGAAAGCCGACGCGGGGATACGCAGTATTTT. This translates into CASSQESRRGDTQYF.

The chain employs TRBV14 and TRBJ1-1; TRBD1 matches at 7 bases. V shed 3 bases, J shed 1 base, and the junction held 11 bases outside the gene matches. Looked up from germline, CDR1 is SGHDN and CDR2 is FVKESK. The CDR3 extends over 17 amino acids. The CDR3 coding sequence is TGTGCCAGCAGCCATATAACAACAGGGGCTAGGAACACTGAAGCTTTCTTT. It translates to CASSHITTGARNTEAFF.

This clone showed up just once. V usage is TRBV25-1 and J usage is TRBJ2-7; D is perhaps TRBD2 (5 bases). Germline V gives CDR1 MGHDK, CDR2 SYGVNS. Trimming stripped 3 bases from V and 3 bases from J, with 12 bases between. The CDR3 is 14 residues long. The CDR3 DNA reads TGTGCCAGCAGTGAGGAAGAGACTAACTACGAGCAGTACTTC. Its protein is CASSEEETNYEQYF.

This clone was found a few times. The chain has TRBV10-3 and TRBJ2-1, with D tentatively TRBD2 (5 bases). The CDR3 extends over 11 amino acids. In germline, CDR1 is ENHRY, CDR2 SYGVKD. V shed 9 bases and J shed 7 bases, with 10 bases lying between them. DNA of the CDR3: TGTGCCATATCGCCGGGGAATGAGCAGTTCTTC. Its protein product is CAISPGNEQFF.